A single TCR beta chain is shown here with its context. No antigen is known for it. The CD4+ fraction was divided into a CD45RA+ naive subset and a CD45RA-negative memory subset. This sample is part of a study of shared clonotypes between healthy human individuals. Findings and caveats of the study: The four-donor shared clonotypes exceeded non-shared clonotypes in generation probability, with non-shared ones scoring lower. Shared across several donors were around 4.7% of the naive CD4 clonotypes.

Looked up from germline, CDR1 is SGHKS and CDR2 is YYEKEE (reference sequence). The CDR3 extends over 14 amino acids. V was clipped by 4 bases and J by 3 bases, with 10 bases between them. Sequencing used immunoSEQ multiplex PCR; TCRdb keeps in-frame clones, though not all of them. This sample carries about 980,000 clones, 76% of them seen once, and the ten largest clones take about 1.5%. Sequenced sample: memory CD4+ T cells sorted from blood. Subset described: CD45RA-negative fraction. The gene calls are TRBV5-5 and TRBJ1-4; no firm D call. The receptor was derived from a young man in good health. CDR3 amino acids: CASSQGSANEKLFF. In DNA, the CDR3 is TGTGCCAGCAGCCAAGGGTCTGCTAATGAAAAACTGTTTTTT.